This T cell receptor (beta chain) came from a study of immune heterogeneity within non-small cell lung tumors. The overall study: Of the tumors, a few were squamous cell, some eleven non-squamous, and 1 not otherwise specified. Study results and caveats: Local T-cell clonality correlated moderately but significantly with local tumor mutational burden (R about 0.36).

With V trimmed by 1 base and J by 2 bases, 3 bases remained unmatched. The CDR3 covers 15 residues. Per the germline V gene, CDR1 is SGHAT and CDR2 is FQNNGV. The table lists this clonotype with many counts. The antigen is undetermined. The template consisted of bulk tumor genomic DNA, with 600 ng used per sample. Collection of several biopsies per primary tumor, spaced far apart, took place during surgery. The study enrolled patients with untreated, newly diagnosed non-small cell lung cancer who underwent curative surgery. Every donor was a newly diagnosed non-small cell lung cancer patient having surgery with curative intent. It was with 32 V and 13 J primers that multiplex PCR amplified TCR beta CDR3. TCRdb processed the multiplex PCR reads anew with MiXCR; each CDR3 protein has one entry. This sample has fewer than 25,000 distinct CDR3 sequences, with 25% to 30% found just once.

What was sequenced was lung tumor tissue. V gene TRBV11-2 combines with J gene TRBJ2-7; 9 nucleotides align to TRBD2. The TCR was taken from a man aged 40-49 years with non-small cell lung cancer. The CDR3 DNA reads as TGTGCCAGCAGCTTAGGACTAGCGGCAACCTACGAGCAGTACTTC. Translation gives CASSLGLAATYEQYF.